This entry lists 28 T cell receptor beta chains sequenced from one sample in a study of OX40 agonist ivuxolimab in advanced cancers. Measured with immunoSEQ multiplex PCR; TCRdb has only the in-frame clones, and not every one. The table has some 70,000 clones, more than 85% seen once. Sequenced material: CD4+ or CD8+ T cells sorted from blood, taken in a trial of the OX40 agonist ivuxolimab. Receptor source: an adult with an advanced solid tumor such as melanoma, head and neck, liver or kidney cancer.

The rearrangement joins TRBV7-2 to TRBJ2-7; TRBD2 matches at 8 bases. CDR3 size: 15 residues. Looked up from germline, CDR1 is SGHTA and CDR2 is FQGNSA. The V gene end was trimmed by 5 bases and the J gene end by 1 base; junction bases not matched to a gene: 7. The CDR3 DNA follows: TGTGCCAGCAGCCCGAGCGGGGGTGCTTCCTACGAGCAGTACTTC. Protein product: CASSPSGGASYEQYF.

The V gene is TRBV7-6, the J gene TRBJ2-1; 14 nucleotides line up with TRBD2. The germline V gene encodes CDR1 SGHVS and CDR2 FNYEAQ. The CDR3 runs 15 residues. J gave up 9 bases and V 5 bases, and 6 bases lay outside the gene matches. This chain's CDR3 is CASSQGLAGVREQFF. Here the CDR3 DNA reads TGTGCCAGCAGCCAGGGACTAGCGGGAGTCCGTGAGCAGTTCTTC.

J is TRBJ2-5 and V is TRBV4-2; 7 positions match TRBD1. Germline lookup yields CDR1 LGHNA and CDR2 YNFKEQ. This CDR3 region has 15 residues. V was clipped by 4 bases and J by 5 bases; unmatched bases: 10. CDR3 nucleotides: TGTGCCAGCAGCCCCGAGAGAGGGGGCTGGGAGACCCAGTACTTC. Protein: CASSPERGGWETQYF.

The rearrangement links TRBV5-1 to TRBJ2-3; 8 positions match TRBD2. This CDR3 comprises 17 residues. Per the germline V gene, CDR1 is SGHRS and CDR2 is YFSETQ. Trimming cost V 0 bases and J 5 bases; bases outside gene matches: 11. CDR3 coding DNA: TGCGCCAGCAGCTTGGTGACGGGAGGGCCTGTCGGAGATACGCAGTATTTT. It encodes CASSLVTGGPVGDTQYF.

V gene TRBV18 combines with J gene TRBJ2-6; D call uncertain. Deletions cut 3 bases from V and 2 bases from J, with 2 bases between. The CDR3 sequence is 13 residues long. Germline loops: CDR1 KGHSH, CDR2 LQKENI. In nucleotides, the CDR3 is TGTGCCAGCTCACCTCCTGGGGCCAACGTCCTGACTTTC. Its protein is CASSPPGANVLTF.

The chain is built from TRBV30 and TRBJ2-3, with D possibly matching TRBD1 (6 bases). Germline V gene sequence: CDR1 GTSNPN, CDR2 SVGIG (reference sequence). CDR3 length: 14 amino acids. Trimming cost V 5 bases and J 2 bases, with 14 bases left between them. CDR3 in amino acids: CAWRRTDHTDTQYF. The CDR3 DNA is TGTGCCTGGCGTAGGACAGACCACACAGATACGCAGTATTTT.

The J gene is TRBJ2-7, the V gene TRBV30, with 7 nucleotides matching TRBD2. This CDR3 spans 13 amino acids. V lost 1 base to trimming and J lost 6 bases; unmatched junction nucleotides: 6. The germline gives CDR1 GTSNPN, CDR2 SVGIG (reference sequence). CDR3 bases: TGTGCCTGGAGTGCTGCGGGAGTAACCGAGCAGTACTTC. It specifies CAWSAAGVTEQYF.

The rearrangement links TRBV5-5 to TRBJ1-1, with no clear D. The CDR3 spans 13 residues. Trimming left V 1 base short and J 0 bases short, with 4 bases between. Germline V gene lookup returns CDR1 SGHKS and CDR2 YYEKEE (reference sequence). The CDR3 loop reads CASSLSLNTEAFF. The CDR3, as DNA: TGTGCCAGCAGCTTGTCATTGAACACTGAAGCTTTCTTT.

The gene calls are TRBV7-8 and TRBJ2-5, with TRBD2 identical over 7 bases. The CDR3 extends over 14 amino acids. In germline, CDR1 is SGHVS, CDR2 FQNEAQ. Trimming took 3 bases from V and 11 from J; bases not matched to a gene: 12. The CDR3 is CASSFLRTAGEQYF. CDR3 sequence (DNA): TGTGCCAGCAGCTTCCTCAGAACGGCGGGGGAGCAGTACTTC.

This chain connects TRBV19 to TRBJ1-6; D not certain. CDR1 and CDR2 (germline): LNHDA, SQIVND (reference sequence). There are 15 residues in the CDR3. Trimming removed 3 bases at V and 9 bases at J, with 15 bases between. The CDR3 DNA sequence: TGTGCCAGTAGTATCGACCCACGTGAATTTTCACCCCTCCACTTT. It is translated as CASSIDPREFSPLHF.

This rearrangement joins TRBV2 to TRBJ1-4; D gene ambiguous. This CDR3 spans 16 amino acids. Germline V gives CDR1 SNHLY, CDR2 FYNNEI. With 5 bases removed from V and 0 bases from J, the gap between germline ends came to 13 bases. The CDR3 sequence: CASSSLDGATNEKLFF. The CDR3 nucleotides are TGTGCCAGCAGTTCTTTGGACGGCGCAACTAATGAAAAACTGTTTTTT.

The chain links TRBV18 to TRBJ2-3; no clear D gene. The CDR3 consists of 15 residues. Germline assignment: CDR1 KGHSH and CDR2 LQKENI. V lost 3 bases to trimming and J lost 1 base, with 11 bases between them. CDR3 DNA sequence: TGTGCCAGCTCACCGGGCGGCTACCGCACAGATACGCAGTATTTT. Translation gives CASSPGGYRTDTQYF.

CDR3 residues: CASSLGHSSYNEQFF. The CDR3 bases are TGTGCCAGCAGCCTGGGACACAGCTCCTACAATGAGCAGTTCTTC. V usage is TRBV7-2 and J usage is TRBJ2-1; tentative D call: TRBD1 (6 bases). CDR3 length: 15 residues. Germline V lookup: CDR1 SGHTA, CDR2 FQGNSA. Trimming took off 5 bases at V and 0 bases at J, with 11 bases between the two ends.

This clone was detected only once. This sequence joins TRBV10-3 and TRBJ1-2; D possibly corresponds to TRBD1 (5 bases). The CDR3 consists of 13 residues. V shed 0 bases and J shed 14 bases, with 16 bases lying between them. Germline V gives CDR1 ENHRY, CDR2 SYGVKD. The CDR3 nucleotides read TGTGCCATCAGTGAGTCGATACAGGTAGAGAGTACCTTC. It specifies CAISESIQVESTF.

Here the CDR3 reads CAWSRRTYEQYF. In DNA, the CDR3 is TGTGCCTGGAGTCGGCGCACCTACGAGCAGTACTTC. The chain has TRBV30 and TRBJ2-7; D gene uncertain. V lost 2 bases and J lost 2, with 7 bases in between. The CDR3 is 12 residues long. Looked up from germline, CDR1 is GTSNPN and CDR2 is SVGIG (reference sequence).

J is TRBJ1-2 and V is TRBV7-9, with D uncertain. The CDR3 is 13 amino acids. The germline V gene has CDR1 SEHNR and CDR2 FQNEAQ (reference sequence). V lost 1 base and J lost 7, with 10 bases in between. CDR3 DNA sequence: TGTGCCAGCAGCTTAGGTGATGGCAGTGGCTACACCTTC. It translates to CASSLGDGSGYTF.

The rearrangement uses TRBV2 and TRBJ2-3; weak D call: TRBD2 (6 bases). CDR3 length: 13 amino acids. Germline V gives CDR1 SNHLY, CDR2 FYNNEI. Trimming took off 6 bases at V and 2 bases at J, with 9 bases between the two ends. CDR3 amino acids: CASRGDFTDTQYF. DNA for the CDR3: TGTGCCAGCAGGGGGGACTTCACAGATACGCAGTATTTT. The whole variable domain, filled in from reference TRBV2 and TRBJ2-3, reads EPEVTQTPSHQVTQMGQEVILRCVPISNHLYFYWYRQILGQKVEFLVSFYNNEISEKSEIFDDQFSVERPDGSNFTLKIRSTKLEDSAMYFCASRGDFTDTQYFGPGTRLTVL.

The rearrangement links TRBV19 to TRBJ2-2, with 8 bases matching TRBD1. The CDR3 runs 14 residues. CDR1 is LNHDA and CDR2 is SQIVND in the germline V gene (reference sequence). V trimming: 6 bases; J trimming: 2 bases; junction bases outside the gene matches: 2. In DNA, the CDR3 is TGTGCCAGTAGCGACAGGGGAAACACCGGGGAGCTGTTTTTT. Its protein is CASSDRGNTGELFF.

This chain connects TRBV9 to TRBJ2-1; D uncertain. Deletions cut 3 bases from V and 4 bases from J, with 14 bases between. This CDR3 has 15 residues. Germline V gene data show CDR1 as SGDLS and CDR2 as YYNGEE. The CDR3 DNA reads TGTGCCAGCAGCGGACCCACCCGGTCATACAATGAGCAGTTCTTC. This sequence encodes CASSGPTRSYNEQFF.

This clone was observed a single time. The chain employs TRBV5-6 and TRBJ2-2; D may correspond to TRBD1 or TRBD2 (5 bases each). The CDR3 has 15 amino acids. Trimming cost V 3 bases and J 4 bases, with 13 bases left between them. Germline-derived CDR1 and CDR2 are SGHDT and YYEEEE. CDR3 nucleotide sequence: TGTGCCAGCAGCTCGGGACCCGTGGGCACCGGGGAGCTGTTTTTT. Its protein is CASSSGPVGTGELFF. Complete variable domain (other parts from reference TRBV5-6 and TRBJ2-2): DAGVTQSPTHLIKTRGQQVTLRCSPKSGHDTVSWYQQALGQGPQFIFQYYEEEERQRGNFPDRFSGHQFPNYSSELNVNALLLGDSALYLCASSSGPVGTGELFFGEGSRLTVL.

The chain carries TRBV5-1 and TRBJ2-5; D gene uncertain. Trimming pared 0 bases from V and 0 bases from J, leaving 0 bases between. Germline V CDR1 and CDR2: SGHRS, YFSETQ. The CDR3 sequence is 12 residues long. CDR3 coding DNA: TGCGCCAGCAGCTTGGACCAAGAGACCCAGTACTTC. The encoded protein is CASSLDQETQYF.

The chain employs TRBV4-2 and TRBJ1-3; D uncertain. Trimming stripped 1 base from V and 5 bases from J, with 3 bases between. The CDR3 loop spans 12 amino acids. The germline V gene has CDR1 LGHNA and CDR2 YNFKEQ. CDR3 amino acids: CASSQGRNTIYF. The DNA for the CDR3 is TGTGCCAGCAGCCAAGGTCGAAACACCATATATTTT.

This chain links TRBV9 with TRBJ2-2, with TRBD2 as a possible D gene (5 bases). Germline V CDR1 and CDR2: SGDLS, YYNGEE. V lost 4 bases to trimming and J lost 5 bases, with 12 bases between them. The CDR3 covers 14 residues. In DNA form, the CDR3 reads TGTGCCAGCAGCTTTGAACCGGGGACCGGGGAGCTGTTTTTT. This encodes CASSFEPGTGELFF.

The chain has TRBV11-2 and TRBJ2-2; TRBD1 aligns across 7 bases. The trim removed 3 bases at V and 3 bases at J, leaving 4 bases unmatched. Per germline, CDR1 SGHAT and CDR2 FQNNGV. The CDR3 contains 15 residues. The CDR3 reads CASSLAGTDTGELFF. The CDR3 DNA reads TGTGCCAGCAGCTTGGCCGGGACAGACACCGGGGAGCTGTTTTTT.

This sequence joins TRBV6-5 and TRBJ1-2; D call uncertain. The CDR3 consists of 14 residues. Trimming left V 2 bases short and J 4 bases short, with 11 bases between. Germline V gene data show CDR1 as MNHEY and CDR2 as SVGAGI. The CDR3 spells CASSYRRVGYGYTF. The CDR3 DNA reads TGTGCCAGCAGTTACCGGAGGGTTGGCTATGGCTACACCTTC.

The rearrangement links TRBV5-1 to TRBJ2-1; the match to TRBD1 covers 10 bases. From germline, CDR1 is SGHRS and CDR2 YFSETQ. V lost 0 bases and J lost 2; bases outside the gene matches: 2. CDR3 size: 16 residues. CDR3 protein: CASSLGGQGAYNEQFF. The CDR3 nucleotides are TGCGCCAGCAGCTTGGGCGGACAGGGGGCCTACAATGAGCAGTTCTTC. The whole variable domain, filled in from reference TRBV5-1 and TRBJ2-1, reads KAGVTQTPRYLIKTRGQQVTLSCSPISGHRSVSWYQQTPGQGLQFLFEYFSETQRNKGNFPGRFSGRQFSNSRSEMNVSTLELGDSALYLCASSLGGQGAYNEQFFGPGTRLTVL.

The J gene is TRBJ2-5, the V gene TRBV23-1; 7 nucleotides agree with TRBD2. TRBV23-1 is classed as an ORF, of uncertain function. V shed 0 bases, J shed 3 bases, and the junction held 10 bases outside the gene matches. This CDR3 spans 17 amino acids. CDR3 region: CASSQSGPAGEKETQYF. In DNA form, the CDR3 reads TGCGCCAGCAGTCAATCCGGCCCTGCGGGGGAGAAAGAGACCCAGTACTTC.

This chain joins TRBV2 and TRBJ2-3; 8 bases align to TRBD1. CDR3 length equals 13 residues. J lost 5 bases, V lost 4 bases, and 2 bases had no gene match. Germline V CDR1 and CDR2: SNHLY, FYNNEI. DNA of the CDR3: TGTGCCAGCAGTGGAGACAGGGGAGATACGCAGTATTTT. Its protein product is CASSGDRGDTQYF.